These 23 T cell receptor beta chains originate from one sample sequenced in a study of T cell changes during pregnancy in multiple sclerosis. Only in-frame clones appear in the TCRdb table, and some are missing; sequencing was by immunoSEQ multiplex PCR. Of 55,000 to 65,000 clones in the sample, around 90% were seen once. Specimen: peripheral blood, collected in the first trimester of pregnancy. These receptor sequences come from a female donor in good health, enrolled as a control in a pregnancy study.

This CDR3 is CASNTLGGYGYTF. The DNA for the CDR3 is TGTGCCAGCAACACTCTAGGGGGCTATGGCTACACCTTC. V and J are TRBV5-6 and TRBJ1-2, with a possible D match to TRBD1 (6 bases). The CDR3 length is 13 residues. The germline V gene has CDR1 SGHDT and CDR2 YYEEEE. Trimming removed 6 bases from V and 4 bases from J, with 13 bases in between.

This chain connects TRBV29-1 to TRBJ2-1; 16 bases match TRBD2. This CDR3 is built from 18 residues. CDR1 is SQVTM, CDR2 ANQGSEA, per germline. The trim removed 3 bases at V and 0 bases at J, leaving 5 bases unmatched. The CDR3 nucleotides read TGCAGCGTTGAGGGACTAGCGGGAGGGGGGAGCTCCTACAATGAGCAGTTCTTC. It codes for CSVEGLAGGGSSYNEQFF.

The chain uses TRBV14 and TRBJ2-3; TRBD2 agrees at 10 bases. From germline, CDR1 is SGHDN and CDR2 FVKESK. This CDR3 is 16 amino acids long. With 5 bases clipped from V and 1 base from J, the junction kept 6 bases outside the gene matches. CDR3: CASSSGRASGTDTQYF. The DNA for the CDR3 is TGTGCCAGCAGCAGCGGGAGGGCCTCTGGCACAGATACGCAGTATTTT.

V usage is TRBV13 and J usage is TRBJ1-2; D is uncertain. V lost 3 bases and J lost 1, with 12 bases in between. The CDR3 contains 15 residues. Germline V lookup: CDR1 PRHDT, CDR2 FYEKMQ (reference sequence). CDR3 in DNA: TGTGCCAGCAGCTTCTACTGGAGATATAACTATGGCTACACCTTC. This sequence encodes CASSFYWRYNYGYTF.

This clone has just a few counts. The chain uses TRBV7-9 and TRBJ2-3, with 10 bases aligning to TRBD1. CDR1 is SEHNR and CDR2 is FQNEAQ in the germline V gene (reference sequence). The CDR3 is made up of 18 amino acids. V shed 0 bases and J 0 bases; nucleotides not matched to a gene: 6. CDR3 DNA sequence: TGTGCCAGCAGCTTAGCGAGGACAGGGGGAATTAGCACAGATACGCAGTATTTT. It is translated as CASSLARTGGISTDTQYF.

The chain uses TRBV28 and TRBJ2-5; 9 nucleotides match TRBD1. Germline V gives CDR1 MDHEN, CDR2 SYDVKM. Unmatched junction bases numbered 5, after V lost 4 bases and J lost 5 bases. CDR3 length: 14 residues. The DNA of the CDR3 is TGTGCCAGCAGTTCGCACAGGGGGCGCGAGACCCAGTACTTC. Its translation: CASSSHRGRETQYF. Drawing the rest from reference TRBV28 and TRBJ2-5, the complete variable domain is DVKVTQSSRYLVKRTGEKVFLECVQDMDHENMFWYRQDPGLGLRLIYFSYDVKMKEKGDIPEGYSVSREKKERFSLILESASTNQTSMYLCASSSHRGRETQYFGPGTRLLVL.

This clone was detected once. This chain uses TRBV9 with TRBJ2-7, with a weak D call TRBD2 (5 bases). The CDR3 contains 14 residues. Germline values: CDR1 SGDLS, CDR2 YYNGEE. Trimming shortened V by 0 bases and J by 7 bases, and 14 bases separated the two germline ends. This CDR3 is CASSVDEGLGEQYF. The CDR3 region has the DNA TGTGCCAGCAGCGTAGATGAGGGTCTGGGGGAGCAGTACTTC.

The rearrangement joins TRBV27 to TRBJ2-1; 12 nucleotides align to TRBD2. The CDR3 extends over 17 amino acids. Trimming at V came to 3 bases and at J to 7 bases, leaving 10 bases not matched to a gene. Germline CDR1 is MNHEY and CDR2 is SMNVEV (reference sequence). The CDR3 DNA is TGTGCCAGCAGTTTTCGTCTAGCGGGGGGGCAGTCGAATGAGCAGTTCTTC. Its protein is CASSFRLAGGQSNEQFF.

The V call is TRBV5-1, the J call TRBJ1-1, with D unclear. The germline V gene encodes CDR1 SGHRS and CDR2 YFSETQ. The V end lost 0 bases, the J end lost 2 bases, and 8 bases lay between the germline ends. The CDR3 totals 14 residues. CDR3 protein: CASSLGAINTEAFF. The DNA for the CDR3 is TGCGCCAGCAGCTTGGGGGCGATAAACACTGAAGCTTTCTTT.

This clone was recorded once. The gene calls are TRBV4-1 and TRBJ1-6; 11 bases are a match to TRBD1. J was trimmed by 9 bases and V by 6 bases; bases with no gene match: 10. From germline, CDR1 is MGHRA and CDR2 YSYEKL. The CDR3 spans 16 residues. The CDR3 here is CASRRDRGKDGSPLHF. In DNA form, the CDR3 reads TGCGCCAGCAGGCGGGACAGGGGGAAGGATGGTTCACCCCTCCACTTT.

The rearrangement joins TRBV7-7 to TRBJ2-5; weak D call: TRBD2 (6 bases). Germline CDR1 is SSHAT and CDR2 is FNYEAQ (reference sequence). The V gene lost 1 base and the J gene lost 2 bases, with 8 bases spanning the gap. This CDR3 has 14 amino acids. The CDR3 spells CASSLDGGQETQYF. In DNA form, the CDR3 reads TGTGCCAGCAGCTTAGATGGGGGGCAAGAGACCCAGTACTTC.

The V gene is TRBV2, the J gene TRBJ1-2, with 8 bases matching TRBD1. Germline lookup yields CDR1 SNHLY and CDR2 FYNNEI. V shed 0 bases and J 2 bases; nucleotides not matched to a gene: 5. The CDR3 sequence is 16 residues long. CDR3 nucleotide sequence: TGTGCCAGCAGTGAAGCGCCAGGGGGCGACAACTATGGCTACACCTTC. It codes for CASSEAPGGDNYGYTF. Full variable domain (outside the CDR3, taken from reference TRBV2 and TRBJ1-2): EPEVTQTPSHQVTQMGQEVILRCVPISNHLYFYWYRQILGQKVEFLVSFYNNEISEKSEIFDDQFSVERPDGSNFTLKIRSTKLEDSAMYFCASSEAPGGDNYGYTFGSGTRLTVV.

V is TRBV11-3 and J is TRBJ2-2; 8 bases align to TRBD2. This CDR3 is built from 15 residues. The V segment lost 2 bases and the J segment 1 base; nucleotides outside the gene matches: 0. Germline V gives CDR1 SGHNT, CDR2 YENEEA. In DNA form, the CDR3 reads TGTGCCAGCAGCTTAAGCGGGGGGAACACCGGGGAGCTGTTTTTT. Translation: CASSLSGGNTGELFF.

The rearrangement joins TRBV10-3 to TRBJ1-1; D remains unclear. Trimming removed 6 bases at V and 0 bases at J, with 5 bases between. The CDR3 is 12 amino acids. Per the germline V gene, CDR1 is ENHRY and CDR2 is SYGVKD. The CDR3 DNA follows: TGTGCCATCAGAGCAATGAACACTGAAGCTTTCTTT. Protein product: CAIRAMNTEAFF.

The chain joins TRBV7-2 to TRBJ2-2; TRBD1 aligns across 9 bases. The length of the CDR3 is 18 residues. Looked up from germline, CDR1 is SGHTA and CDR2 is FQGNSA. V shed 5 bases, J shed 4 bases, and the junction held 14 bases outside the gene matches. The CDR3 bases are TGTGCCAGCAGCCCGCTCCGGGACAGGGTGGACTTCACCGGGGAGCTGTTTTTT. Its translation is CASSPLRDRVDFTGELFF.

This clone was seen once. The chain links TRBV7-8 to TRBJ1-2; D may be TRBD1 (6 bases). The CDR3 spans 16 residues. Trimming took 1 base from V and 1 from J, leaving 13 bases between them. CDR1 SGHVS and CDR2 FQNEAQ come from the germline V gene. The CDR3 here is CASSLGGGTSNYGYTF. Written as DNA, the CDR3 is TGTGCCAGCAGCTTAGGGGGTGGGACAAGTAACTATGGCTACACCTTC.

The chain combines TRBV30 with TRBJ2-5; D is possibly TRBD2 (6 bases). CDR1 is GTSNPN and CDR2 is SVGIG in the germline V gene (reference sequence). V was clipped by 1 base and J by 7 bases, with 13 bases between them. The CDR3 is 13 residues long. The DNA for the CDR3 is TGTGCCTGGAGTGAGCTCGGGGGAGGGACCCAGTACTTC. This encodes CAWSELGGGTQYF. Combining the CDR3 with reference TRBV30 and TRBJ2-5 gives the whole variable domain SQTIHQWPATLVQPVGSPLSLECTVEGTSNPNLYWYRQAAGRGLQLLFYSVGIGQISSEVPQNLSASRPQDRQFILSSKKLLLSDSGFYLCAWSELGGGTQYFGPGTRLLVL.

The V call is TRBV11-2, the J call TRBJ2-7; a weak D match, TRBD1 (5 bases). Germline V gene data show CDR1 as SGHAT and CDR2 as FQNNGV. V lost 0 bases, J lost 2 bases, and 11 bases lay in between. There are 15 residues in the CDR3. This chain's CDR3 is CASSLEGGATYEQYF. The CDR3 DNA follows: TGTGCCAGCAGCTTAGAAGGTGGGGCAACCTACGAGCAGTACTTC.

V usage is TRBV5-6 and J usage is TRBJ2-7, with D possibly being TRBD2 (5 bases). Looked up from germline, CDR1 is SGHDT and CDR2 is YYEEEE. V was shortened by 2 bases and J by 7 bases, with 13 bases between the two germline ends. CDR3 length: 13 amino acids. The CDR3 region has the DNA TGTGCCAGCAGCTTAGAGGCCCGAGGGGAGCAGTACTTC. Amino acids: CASSLEARGEQYF.

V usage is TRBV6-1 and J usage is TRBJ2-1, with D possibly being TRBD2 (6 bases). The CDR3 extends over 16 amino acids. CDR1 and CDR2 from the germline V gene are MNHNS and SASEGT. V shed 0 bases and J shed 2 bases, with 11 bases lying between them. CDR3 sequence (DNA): TGTGCCAGCAGTGAAGCGCTGGGGAGGCCCTACAATGAGCAGTTCTTC. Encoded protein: CASSEALGRPYNEQFF.

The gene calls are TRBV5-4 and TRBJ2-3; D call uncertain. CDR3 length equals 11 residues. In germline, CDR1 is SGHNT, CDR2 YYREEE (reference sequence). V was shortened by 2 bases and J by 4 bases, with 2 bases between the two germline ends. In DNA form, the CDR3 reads TGTGCCAGCAGCTTCGCAGATACGCAGTATTTT. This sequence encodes CASSFADTQYF.

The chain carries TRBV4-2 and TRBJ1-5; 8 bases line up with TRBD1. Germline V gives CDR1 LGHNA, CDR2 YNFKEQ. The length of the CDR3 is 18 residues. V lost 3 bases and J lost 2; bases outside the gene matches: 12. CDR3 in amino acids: CASSHPTGEISGNQPQHF. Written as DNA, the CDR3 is TGTGCCAGCAGCCATCCGACAGGGGAGATTAGTGGCAATCAGCCCCAGCATTTT.

Here the CDR3 DNA reads TGTGCCACCAGCAGAGGAGGACTTTCAGGCTCCTACAATGAGCAGTTCTTC. This gives the protein CATSRGGLSGSYNEQFF. The chain joins TRBV15 to TRBJ2-1; weak D call: TRBD2 (5 bases). The V and J ends lost 1 base and 0 bases respectively, with 13 bases between them. This CDR3 has 17 residues. The germline gives CDR1 LNHNV, CDR2 YYDKDF (reference sequence).